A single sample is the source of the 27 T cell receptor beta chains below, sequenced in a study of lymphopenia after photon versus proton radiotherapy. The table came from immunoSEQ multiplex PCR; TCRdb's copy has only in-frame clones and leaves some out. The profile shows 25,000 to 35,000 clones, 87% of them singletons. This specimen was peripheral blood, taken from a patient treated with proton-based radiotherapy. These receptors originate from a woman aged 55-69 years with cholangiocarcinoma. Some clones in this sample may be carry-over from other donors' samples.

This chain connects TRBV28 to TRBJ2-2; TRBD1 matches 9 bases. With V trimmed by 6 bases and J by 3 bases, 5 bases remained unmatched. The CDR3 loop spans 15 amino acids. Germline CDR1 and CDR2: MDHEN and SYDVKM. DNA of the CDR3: TGTGCCAGCAGGCACCGGGACAGGGACACCGGGGAGCTGTTTTTT. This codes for CASRHRDRDTGELFF.

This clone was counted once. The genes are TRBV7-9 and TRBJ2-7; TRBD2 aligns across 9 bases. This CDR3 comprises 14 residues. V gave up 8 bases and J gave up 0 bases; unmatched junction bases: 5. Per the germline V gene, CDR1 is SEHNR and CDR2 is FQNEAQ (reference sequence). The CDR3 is CASRPSGNSYEQYF. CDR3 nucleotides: TGTGCCAGCCGTCCTAGCGGGAACTCCTACGAGCAGTACTTC.

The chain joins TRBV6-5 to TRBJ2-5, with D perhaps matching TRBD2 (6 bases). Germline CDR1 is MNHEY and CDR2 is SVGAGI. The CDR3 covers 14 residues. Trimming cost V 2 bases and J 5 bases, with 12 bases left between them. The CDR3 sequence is CASSYVAGRETQYF. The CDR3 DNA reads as TGTGCCAGCAGTTACGTGGCAGGGAGGGAGACCCAGTACTTC.

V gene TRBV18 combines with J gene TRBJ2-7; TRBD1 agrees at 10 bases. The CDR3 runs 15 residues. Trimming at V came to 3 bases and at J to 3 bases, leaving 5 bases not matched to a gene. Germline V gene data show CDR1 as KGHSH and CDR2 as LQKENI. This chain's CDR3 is CASSPSGTGDYEQYF. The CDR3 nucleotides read TGTGCCAGCTCACCGTCCGGGACAGGGGACTACGAGCAGTACTTC.

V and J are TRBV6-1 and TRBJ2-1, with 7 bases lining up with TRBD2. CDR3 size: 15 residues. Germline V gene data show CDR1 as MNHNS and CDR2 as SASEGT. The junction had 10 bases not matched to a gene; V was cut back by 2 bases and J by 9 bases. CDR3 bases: TGTGCCAGCAGTGAATGGCGGGGAGGGCCCGGTGAGCAGTTCTTC. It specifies CASSEWRGGPGEQFF.

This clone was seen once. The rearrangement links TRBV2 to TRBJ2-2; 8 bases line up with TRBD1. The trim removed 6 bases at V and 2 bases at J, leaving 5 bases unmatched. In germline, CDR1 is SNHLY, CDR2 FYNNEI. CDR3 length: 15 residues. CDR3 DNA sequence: TGTGCCAGCAGAGCGGACAGGGTAAACACCGGGGAGCTGTTTTTT. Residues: CASRADRVNTGELFF.

The CDR3 coding sequence is TGTGCCAGTAGTACTCAGGGGACCGGGGAGCTGTTTTTT. This sequence encodes CASSTQGTGELFF. This chain links TRBV19 with TRBJ2-2; perhaps TRBD1 as D (6 bases). Trimming shortened V by 4 bases and J by 5 bases, and 8 bases separated the two germline ends. This CDR3 spans 13 amino acids. Looked up from germline, CDR1 is LNHDA and CDR2 is SQIVND (reference sequence).

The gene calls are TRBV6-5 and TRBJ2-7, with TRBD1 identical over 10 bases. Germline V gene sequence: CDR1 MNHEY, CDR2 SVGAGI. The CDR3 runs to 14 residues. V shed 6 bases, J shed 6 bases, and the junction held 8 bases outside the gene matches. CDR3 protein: CASRRQGASGEQYF. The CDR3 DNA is TGTGCCAGCAGGCGACAGGGGGCGTCGGGCGAGCAGTACTTC.

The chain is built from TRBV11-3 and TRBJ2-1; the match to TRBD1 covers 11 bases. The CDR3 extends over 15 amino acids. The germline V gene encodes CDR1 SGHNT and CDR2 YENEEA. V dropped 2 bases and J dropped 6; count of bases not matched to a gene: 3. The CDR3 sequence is CASSLSGQGGNEQFF. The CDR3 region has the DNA TGTGCCAGCAGCTTATCGGGACAGGGGGGCAATGAGCAGTTCTTC.

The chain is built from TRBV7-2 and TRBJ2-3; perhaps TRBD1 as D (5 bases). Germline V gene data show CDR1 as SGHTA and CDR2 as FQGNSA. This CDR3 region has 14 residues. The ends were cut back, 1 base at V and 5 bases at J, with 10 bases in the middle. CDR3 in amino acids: CASSLVQGQDTQYF. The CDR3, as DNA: TGTGCCAGCAGCTTAGTGCAGGGTCAAGATACGCAGTATTTT.

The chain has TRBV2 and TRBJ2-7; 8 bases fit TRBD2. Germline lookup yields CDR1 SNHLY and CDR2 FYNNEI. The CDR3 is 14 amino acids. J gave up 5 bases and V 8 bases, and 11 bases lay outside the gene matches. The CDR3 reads CASHGGSGINEQYF. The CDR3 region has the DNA TGTGCCAGCCACGGTGGTAGCGGGATCAACGAGCAGTACTTC.

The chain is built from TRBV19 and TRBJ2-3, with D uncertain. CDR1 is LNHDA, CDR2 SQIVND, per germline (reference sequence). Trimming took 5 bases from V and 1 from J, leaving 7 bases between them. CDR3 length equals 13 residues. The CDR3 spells CASSSGRTDTQYF. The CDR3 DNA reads TGTGCCAGTAGTTCTGGACGCACAGATACGCAGTATTTT.

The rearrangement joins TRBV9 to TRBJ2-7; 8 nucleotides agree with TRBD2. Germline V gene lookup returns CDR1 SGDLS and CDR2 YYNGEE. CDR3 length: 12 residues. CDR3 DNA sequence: TGTGCTCTCCGGCGGGGGGACCACGAGCAGTACTTC. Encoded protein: CALRRGDHEQYF.

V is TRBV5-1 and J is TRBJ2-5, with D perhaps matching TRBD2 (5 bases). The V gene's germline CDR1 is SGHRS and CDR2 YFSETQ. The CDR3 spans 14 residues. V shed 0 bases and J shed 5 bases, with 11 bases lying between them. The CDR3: CASSLAGFRETQYF. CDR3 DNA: TGCGCCAGCAGCTTGGCGGGGTTTAGGGAGACCCAGTACTTC.

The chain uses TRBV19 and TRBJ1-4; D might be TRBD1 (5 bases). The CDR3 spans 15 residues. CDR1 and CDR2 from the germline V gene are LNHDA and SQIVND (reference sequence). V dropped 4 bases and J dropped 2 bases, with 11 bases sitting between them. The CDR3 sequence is CASSRYRDTNEKLFF. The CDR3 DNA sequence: TGTGCCAGTAGTAGGTACCGGGACACTAATGAAAAACTGTTTTTT.

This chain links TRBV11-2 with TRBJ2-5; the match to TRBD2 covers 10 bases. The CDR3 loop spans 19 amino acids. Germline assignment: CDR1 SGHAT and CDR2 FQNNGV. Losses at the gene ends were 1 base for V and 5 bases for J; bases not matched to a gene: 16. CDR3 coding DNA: TGTGCCAGCAGCTTAGTCGGGGCTAGCGGGGGCACCCGCCTGGAGACCCAGTACTTC. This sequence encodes CASSLVGASGGTRLETQYF.

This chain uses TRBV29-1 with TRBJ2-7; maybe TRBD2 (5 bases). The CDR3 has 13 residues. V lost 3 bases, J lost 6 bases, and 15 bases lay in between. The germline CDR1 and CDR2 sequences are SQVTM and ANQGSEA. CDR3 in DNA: TGCAGCGTTGAGGGGAGCAGGTTAGGCGAGCAGTACTTC. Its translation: CSVEGSRLGEQYF.

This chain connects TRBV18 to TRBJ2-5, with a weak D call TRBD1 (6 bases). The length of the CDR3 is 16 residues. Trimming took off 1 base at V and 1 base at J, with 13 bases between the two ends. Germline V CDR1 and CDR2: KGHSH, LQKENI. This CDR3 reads CASSPLGAGTQETQYF. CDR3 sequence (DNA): TGTGCCAGCTCACCACTGGGGGCGGGCACCCAAGAGACCCAGTACTTC. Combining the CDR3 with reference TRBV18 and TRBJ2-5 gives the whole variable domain NAGVMQNPRHLVRRRGQEARLRCSPMKGHSHVYWYRQLPEEGLKFMVYLQKENIIDESGMPKERFSAEFPKEGPSILRIQQVVRGDSAAYFCASSPLGAGTQETQYFGPGTRLLVL.

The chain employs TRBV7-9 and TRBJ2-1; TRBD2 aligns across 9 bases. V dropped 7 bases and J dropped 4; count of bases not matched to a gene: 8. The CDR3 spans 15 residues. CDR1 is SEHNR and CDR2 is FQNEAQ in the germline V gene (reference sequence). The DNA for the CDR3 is TGTGCCAGCATCCAGGCGGGAGGGCTTTACAATGAGCAGTTCTTC. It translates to CASIQAGGLYNEQFF.

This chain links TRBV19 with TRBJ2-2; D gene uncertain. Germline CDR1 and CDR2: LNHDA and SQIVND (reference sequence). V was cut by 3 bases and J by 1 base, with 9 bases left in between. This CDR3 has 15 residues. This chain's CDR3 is CASSIVAGNTGELFF. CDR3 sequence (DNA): TGTGCCAGTAGTATTGTGGCAGGGAACACCGGGGAGCTGTTTTTT.

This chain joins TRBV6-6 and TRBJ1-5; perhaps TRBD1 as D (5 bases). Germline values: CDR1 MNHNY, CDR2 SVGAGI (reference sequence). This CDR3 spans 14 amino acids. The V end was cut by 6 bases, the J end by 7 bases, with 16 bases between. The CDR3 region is CASSRGSEGQPQHF. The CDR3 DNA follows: TGTGCCAGCAGCCGGGGGTCGGAAGGGCAGCCCCAGCATTTT.

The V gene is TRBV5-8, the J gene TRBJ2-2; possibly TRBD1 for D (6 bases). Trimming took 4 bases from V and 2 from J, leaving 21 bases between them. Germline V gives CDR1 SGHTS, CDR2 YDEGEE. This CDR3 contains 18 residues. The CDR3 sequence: CASSPFKGVLINTGELFF. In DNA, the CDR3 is TGTGCCAGCAGCCCTTTTAAGGGGGTCCTAATTAACACCGGGGAGCTGTTTTTT.

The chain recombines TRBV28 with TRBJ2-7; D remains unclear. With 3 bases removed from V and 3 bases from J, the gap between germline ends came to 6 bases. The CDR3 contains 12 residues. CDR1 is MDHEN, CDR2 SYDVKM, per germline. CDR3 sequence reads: CASSFQNYEQYF. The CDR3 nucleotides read TGTGCCAGCAGTTTCCAAAACTACGAGCAGTACTTC.

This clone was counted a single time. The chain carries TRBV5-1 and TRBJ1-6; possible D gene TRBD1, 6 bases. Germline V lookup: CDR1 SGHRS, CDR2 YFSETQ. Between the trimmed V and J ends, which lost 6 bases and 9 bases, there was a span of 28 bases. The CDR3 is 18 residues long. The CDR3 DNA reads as TGCGCCAGCACCATCGGGGGGGCCTATTTTAAGCCAGGTTCACCCCTCCACTTT. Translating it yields CASTIGGAYFKPGSPLHF. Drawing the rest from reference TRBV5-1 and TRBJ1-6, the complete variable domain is KAGVTQTPRYLIKTRGQQVTLSCSPISGHRSVSWYQQTPGQGLQFLFEYFSETQRNKGNFPGRFSGRQFSNSRSEMNVSTLELGDSALYLCASTIGGAYFKPGSPLHFGNGTRLTVT.

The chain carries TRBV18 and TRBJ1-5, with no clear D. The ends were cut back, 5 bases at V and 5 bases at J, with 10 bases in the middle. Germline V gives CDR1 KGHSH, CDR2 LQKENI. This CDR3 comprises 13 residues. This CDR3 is CASSLFEDQPQHF. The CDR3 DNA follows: TGTGCCAGCTCATTGTTTGAGGATCAGCCCCAGCATTTT.

CDR3 sequence (DNA): TGTGCCAGCAGCGTAGGTTTGGGGGCTAGCGGGAGGGTTGTAGAGACCCAGTACTTC. It specifies CASSVGLGASGRVVETQYF. This chain links TRBV9 with TRBJ2-5; 12 bases agree with TRBD2. Germline values: CDR1 SGDLS, CDR2 YYNGEE. V shed 0 bases, J shed 4 bases, and the junction held 13 bases outside the gene matches. This CDR3 has 19 amino acids.

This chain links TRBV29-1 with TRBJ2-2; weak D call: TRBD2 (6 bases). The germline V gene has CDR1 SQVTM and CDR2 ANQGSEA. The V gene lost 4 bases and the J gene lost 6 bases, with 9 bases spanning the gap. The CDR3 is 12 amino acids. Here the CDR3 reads CSVVGGAGELFF. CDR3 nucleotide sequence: TGCAGCGTTGTCGGGGGAGCCGGGGAGCTGTTTTTT.